This entry lists 13 T cell receptor beta chains sequenced from one sample in a study of tumor-infiltrating lymphocytes in localized non-small cell lung cancer. The repertoire was sequenced with immunoSEQ multiplex PCR; TCRdb's copy has only in-frame clones and lacks some. The sample gives more than 12,000 clones, around 70% of which show up once; approximately 20% is in the top ten. The sample consisted of uninvolved lung tissue not adjacent to the tumor. All receptors come from a human donor with non-small cell lung cancer.

V gene TRBV6-5 combines with J gene TRBJ1-2; unclear D gene. The CDR3 sequence is 12 residues long. Between the trimmed V and J ends, which lost 5 bases and 2 bases, there was a span of 6 bases. Germline CDR1 MNHEY, CDR2 SVGAGI. Written as DNA, the CDR3 is TGTGCCAGCAGTACGCAAAACTATGGCTACACCTTC. As protein: CASSTQNYGYTF.

The V gene is TRBV6-4, the J gene TRBJ1-2; D unresolved. This CDR3 spans 15 amino acids. Germline V gene sequence: CDR1 MRHNA, CDR2 SNTAGT. Trimming shortened V by 7 bases and J by 4 bases, and 19 bases separated the two germline ends. DNA for the CDR3: TGTGCCAGCACCGGAGGTCAGGCCCTCACCTATGGCTACACCTTC. It codes for CASTGGQALTYGYTF.

This clone appeared a few times. The J gene is TRBJ1-2, the V gene TRBV10-3; D unresolved. The CDR3 extends over 13 amino acids. Germline CDR1 and CDR2: ENHRY and SYGVKD. V lost 3 bases and J 4 bases, leaving 9 bases between the germline ends. The CDR3 nucleotides are TGTGCCATCAGTGAAGAGGGTTTCTATGGCTACACCTTC. Amino acids: CAISEEGFYGYTF.

The gene calls are TRBV7-2 and TRBJ2-1; D not resolved. This CDR3 has 13 amino acids. The V and J ends lost 3 bases and 8 bases respectively, with 11 bases between them. In germline, CDR1 is SGHTA, CDR2 FQGNSA. CDR3 in amino acids: CASSFGHFYEQFF. Here the CDR3 DNA reads TGTGCCAGCAGCTTTGGTCATTTCTATGAGCAGTTCTTC.

This chain links TRBV29-1 with TRBJ2-3, with D perhaps TRBD1 (5 bases). V was trimmed by 8 bases and J by 2 bases, leaving 17 bases between them. This CDR3 is 14 amino acids long. Looked up from germline, CDR1 is SQVTM and CDR2 is ANQGSEA. CDR3 region: CSFAGQIFTDTQYF. CDR3 nucleotides: TGCAGCTTTGCAGGGCAGATCTTCACAGATACGCAGTATTTT.

V is TRBV11-3 and J is TRBJ2-1; TRBD2 aligns across 7 bases. This CDR3 comprises 13 residues. J was trimmed by 7 bases and V by 1 base; bases with no gene match: 1. Germline V CDR1 and CDR2: SGHNT, YENEEA. CDR3: CASSLGSGNEQFF. CDR3 coding DNA: TGTGCCAGCAGCTTAGGTAGCGGGAATGAGCAGTTCTTC.

The chain combines TRBV25-1 with TRBJ1-3; 7 bases fit TRBD1. This CDR3 comprises 16 residues. With V trimmed by 7 bases and J by 0 bases, 9 bases remained unmatched. Germline lookup yields CDR1 MGHDK and CDR2 SYGVNS. In DNA form, the CDR3 reads TGTGCCAGCACCGGATGGGGGGACAGCTCTGGAAACACCATATATTTT. It yields the protein CASTGWGDSSGNTIYF.

The V and J genes are TRBV28 and TRBJ2-2; D is unresolved. This CDR3 region has 12 residues. V was cut by 10 bases and J by 2 bases, with 8 bases left in between. CDR1 is MDHEN, CDR2 SYDVKM, per germline. In DNA form, the CDR3 reads TGTGCCACCGGGTCTAACACCGGGGAGCTGTTTTTT. Its protein is CATGSNTGELFF.

This clone was seen a handful of times. J is TRBJ2-7 and V is TRBV11-3, with 15 bases lining up with TRBD2. The CDR3 contains 15 residues. The germline gives CDR1 SGHNT, CDR2 YENEEA. Germline trimming cut 5 bases from V and 3 bases from J; bases unmatched to any gene: 2. The CDR3 here is CASSAGLAGGYEQYF. CDR3 nucleotide sequence: TGTGCCAGCAGCGCGGGACTAGCGGGGGGCTACGAGCAGTACTTC.

This rearrangement joins TRBV29-1 to TRBJ1-3; a possible D gene is TRBD1 (6 bases). Germline V gene lookup returns CDR1 SQVTM and CDR2 ANQGSEA. Trimming left V 7 bases short and J 0 bases short, with 16 bases between. The CDR3 consists of 15 residues. Here the CDR3 reads CSGTGTSSSGNTIYF. For the CDR3, the DNA is TGCAGCGGCACAGGGACTTCGAGCTCTGGAAACACCATATATTTT.

The chain couples TRBV19 to TRBJ1-2; a weak D match, TRBD1 (6 bases). The germline gives CDR1 LNHDA, CDR2 SQIVND (reference sequence). The V gene lost 4 bases and the J gene lost 8 bases, with 14 bases spanning the gap. This CDR3 spans 13 amino acids. The CDR3: CASSNQQGKGYTF. The CDR3 region has the DNA TGTGCCAGTAGTAATCAACAGGGAAAAGGCTACACCTTC.

The rearrangement uses TRBV7-2 and TRBJ1-1; 9 bases are shared with TRBD1. The CDR3 is 16 amino acids. Germline V gene lookup returns CDR1 SGHTA and CDR2 FQGNSA. J gave up 6 bases and V 5 bases, and 13 bases lay outside the gene matches. CDR3 nucleotide sequence: TGTGCCAGCAGCCCCAAGTCCGTAACAGGGGGCCCTGAAGCTTTCTTT. Amino acid sequence: CASSPKSVTGGPEAFF.

V and J are TRBV28 and TRBJ1-4; maybe TRBD1 (6 bases). The germline V and J ends were trimmed by 7 bases and 4 bases, with 16 bases remaining between them. Germline loops: CDR1 MDHEN, CDR2 SYDVKM. The CDR3 extends over 15 amino acids. The DNA of the CDR3 is TGTGCCAGCACCCGTGGGGGGGGCATTAATGAAAAACTGTTTTTT. This encodes CASTRGGGINEKLFF.